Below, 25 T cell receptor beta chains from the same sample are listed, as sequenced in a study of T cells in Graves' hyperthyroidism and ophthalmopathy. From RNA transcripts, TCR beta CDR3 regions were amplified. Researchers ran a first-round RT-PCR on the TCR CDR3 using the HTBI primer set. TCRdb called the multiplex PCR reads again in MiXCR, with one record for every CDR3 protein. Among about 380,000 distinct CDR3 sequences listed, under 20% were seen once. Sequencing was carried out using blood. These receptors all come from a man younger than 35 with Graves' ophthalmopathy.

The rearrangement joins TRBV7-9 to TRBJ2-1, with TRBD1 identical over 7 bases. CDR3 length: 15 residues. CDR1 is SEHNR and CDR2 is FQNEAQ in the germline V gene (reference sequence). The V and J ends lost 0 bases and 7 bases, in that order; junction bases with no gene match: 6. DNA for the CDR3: TGTGCCAGCAGCTTAGCGGCAGGGGGATGGAATGAGCAGTTCTTC. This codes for CASSLAAGGWNEQFF.

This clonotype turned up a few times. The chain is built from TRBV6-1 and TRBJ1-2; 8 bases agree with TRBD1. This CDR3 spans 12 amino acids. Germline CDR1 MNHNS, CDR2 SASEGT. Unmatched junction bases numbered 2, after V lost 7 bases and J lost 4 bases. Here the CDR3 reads CASTGGGYGYTF. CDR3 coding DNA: TGTGCCAGCACAGGGGGCGGCTATGGCTACACCTTC.

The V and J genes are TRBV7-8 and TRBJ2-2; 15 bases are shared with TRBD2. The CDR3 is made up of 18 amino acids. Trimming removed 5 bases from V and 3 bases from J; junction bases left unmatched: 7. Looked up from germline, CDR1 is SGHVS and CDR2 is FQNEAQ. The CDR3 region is CASSPWTSGGAHTGELFF. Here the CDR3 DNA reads TGTGCCAGCAGCCCGTGGACTAGCGGGGGGGCGCACACCGGGGAGCTGTTTTTT.

CDR3: CASSDEGQGGTDTQYF. CDR3 coding DNA: TGTGCCAGCAGTGACGAAGGACAGGGTGGCACAGATACGCAGTATTTT. This chain links TRBV6-1 with TRBJ2-3; 8 nucleotides match TRBD1. The V gene's germline CDR1 is MNHNS and CDR2 SASEGT. The CDR3 consists of 16 residues. The V and J ends lost 3 bases and 1 base, in that order; junction bases with no gene match: 6.

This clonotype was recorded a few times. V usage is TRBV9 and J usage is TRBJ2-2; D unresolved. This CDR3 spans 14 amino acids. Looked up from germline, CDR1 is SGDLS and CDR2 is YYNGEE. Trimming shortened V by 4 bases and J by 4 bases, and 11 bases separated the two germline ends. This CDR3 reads CASSLGSFTGELFF. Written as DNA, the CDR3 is TGTGCCAGCAGCCTAGGGTCTTTCACCGGGGAGCTGTTTTTT.

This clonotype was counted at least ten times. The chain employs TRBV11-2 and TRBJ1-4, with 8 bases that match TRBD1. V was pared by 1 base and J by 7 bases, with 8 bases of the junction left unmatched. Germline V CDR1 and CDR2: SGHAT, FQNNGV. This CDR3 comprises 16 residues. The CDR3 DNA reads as TGTGCCAGCAGCTTAGTGCCCAGGGGGCGATTTGAAAAACTGTTTTTT. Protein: CASSLVPRGRFEKLFF.

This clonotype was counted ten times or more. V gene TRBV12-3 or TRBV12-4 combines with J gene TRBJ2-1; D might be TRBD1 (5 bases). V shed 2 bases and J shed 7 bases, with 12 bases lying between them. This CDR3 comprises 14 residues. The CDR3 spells CASSLTSGLNEQFF. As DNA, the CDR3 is TGTGCCAGCAGTTTAACGTCAGGGCTTAATGAGCAGTTCTTC.

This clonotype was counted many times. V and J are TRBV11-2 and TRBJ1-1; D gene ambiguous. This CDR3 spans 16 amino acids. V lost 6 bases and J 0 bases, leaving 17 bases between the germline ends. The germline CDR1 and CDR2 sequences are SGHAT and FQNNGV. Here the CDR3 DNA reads TGTGCCAGCAGTCCCCCAAACTGGGAGGTGAACACTGAAGCTTTCTTT. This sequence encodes CASSPPNWEVNTEAFF.

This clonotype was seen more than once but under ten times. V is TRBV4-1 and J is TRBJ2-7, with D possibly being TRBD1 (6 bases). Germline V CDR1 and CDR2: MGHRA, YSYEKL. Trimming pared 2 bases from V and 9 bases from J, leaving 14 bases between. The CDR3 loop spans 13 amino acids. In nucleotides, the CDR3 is TGCGCCAGCAGCCAACCTACAGGGTTCGGGCAGTACTTC. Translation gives CASSQPTGFGQYF.

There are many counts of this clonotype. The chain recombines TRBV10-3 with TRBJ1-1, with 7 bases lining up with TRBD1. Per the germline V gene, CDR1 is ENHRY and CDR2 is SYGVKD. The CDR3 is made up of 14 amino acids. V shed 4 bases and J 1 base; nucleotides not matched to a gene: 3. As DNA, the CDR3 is TGTGCCATCAGTGCGGGACAGAAGAACACTGAAGCTTTCTTT. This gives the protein CAISAGQKNTEAFF.

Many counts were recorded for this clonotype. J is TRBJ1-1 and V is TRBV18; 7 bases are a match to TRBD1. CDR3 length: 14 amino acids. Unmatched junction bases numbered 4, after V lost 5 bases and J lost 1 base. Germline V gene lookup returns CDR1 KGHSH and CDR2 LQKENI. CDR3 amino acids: CASSTTGQNTEAFF. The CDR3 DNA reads TGTGCCAGCTCAACGACAGGGCAGAACACTGAAGCTTTCTTT.

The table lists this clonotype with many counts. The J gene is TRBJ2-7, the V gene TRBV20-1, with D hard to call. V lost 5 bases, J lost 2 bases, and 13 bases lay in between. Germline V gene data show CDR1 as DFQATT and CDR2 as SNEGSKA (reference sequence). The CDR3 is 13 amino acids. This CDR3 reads CSARPKVAYEQYF. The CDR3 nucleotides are TGCAGTGCTCGGCCGAAAGTGGCCTACGAGCAGTACTTC.

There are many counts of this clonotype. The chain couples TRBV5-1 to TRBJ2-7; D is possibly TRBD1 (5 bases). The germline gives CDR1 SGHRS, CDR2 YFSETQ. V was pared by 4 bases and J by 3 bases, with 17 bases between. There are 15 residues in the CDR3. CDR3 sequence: CASSATGVPFYEQYF. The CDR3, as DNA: TGCGCCAGCAGCGCCACAGGAGTCCCTTTCTACGAGCAGTACTTC.

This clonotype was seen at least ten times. The CDR3 loop is CASSWEGDTGELFF. In nucleotides, the CDR3 is TGTGCCAGCAGTTGGGAGGGGGACACCGGGGAGCTGTTTTTT. The V and J genes are TRBV27 and TRBJ2-2; a weak D match, TRBD2 (7 bases). Trimming took off 4 bases at V and 3 bases at J, with 9 bases between the two ends. Germline values: CDR1 MNHEY, CDR2 SMNVEV (reference sequence). The CDR3 consists of 14 residues.

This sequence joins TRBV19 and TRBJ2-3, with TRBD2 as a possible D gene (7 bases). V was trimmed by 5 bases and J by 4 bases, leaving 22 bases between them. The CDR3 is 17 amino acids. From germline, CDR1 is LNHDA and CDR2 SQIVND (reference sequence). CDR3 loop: CASSVLPGGRSPDTQYF. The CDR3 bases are TGTGCCAGTAGTGTCCTGCCCGGGGGGCGCAGCCCAGATACGCAGTATTTT.

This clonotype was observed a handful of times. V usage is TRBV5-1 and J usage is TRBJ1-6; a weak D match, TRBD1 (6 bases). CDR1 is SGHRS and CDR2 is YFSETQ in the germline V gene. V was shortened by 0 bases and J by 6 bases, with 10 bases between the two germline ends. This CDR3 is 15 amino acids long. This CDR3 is CASSLGTAVNSPLHF. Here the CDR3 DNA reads TGCGCCAGCAGCTTGGGGACAGCCGTTAATTCACCCCTCCACTTT.

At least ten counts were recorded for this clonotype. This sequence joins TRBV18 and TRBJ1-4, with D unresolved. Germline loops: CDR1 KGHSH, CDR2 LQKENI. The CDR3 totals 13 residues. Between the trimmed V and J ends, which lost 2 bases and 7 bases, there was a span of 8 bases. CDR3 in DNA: TGTGCCAGCTCACCAGGCCCATCTGAAAAACTGTTTTTT. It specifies CASSPGPSEKLFF.

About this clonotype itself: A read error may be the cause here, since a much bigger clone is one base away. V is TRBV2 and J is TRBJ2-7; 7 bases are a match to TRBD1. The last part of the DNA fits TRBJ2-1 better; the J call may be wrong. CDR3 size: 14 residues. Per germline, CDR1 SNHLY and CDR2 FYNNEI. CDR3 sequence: CASSSSRGSYEQFF. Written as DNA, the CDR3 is TGTGCCAGCAGCTCGAGCAGGGGGTCCTACGAGCAGTTCTTC.

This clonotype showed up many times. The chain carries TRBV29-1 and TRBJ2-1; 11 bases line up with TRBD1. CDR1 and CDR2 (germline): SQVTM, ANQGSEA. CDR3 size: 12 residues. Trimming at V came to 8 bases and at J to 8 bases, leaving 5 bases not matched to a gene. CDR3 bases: TGCAGCACCCGGACAGGGGGCTATGAGCAGTTCTTC. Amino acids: CSTRTGGYEQFF.

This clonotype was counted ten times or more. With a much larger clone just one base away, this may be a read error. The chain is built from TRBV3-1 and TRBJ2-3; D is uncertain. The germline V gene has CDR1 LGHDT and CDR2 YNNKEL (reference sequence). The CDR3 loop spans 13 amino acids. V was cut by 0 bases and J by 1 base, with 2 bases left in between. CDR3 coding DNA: TGTGCCAGCAGCCAAGAGGGCACAGATACGCAGTATTTT. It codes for CASSQEGTDTQYF.

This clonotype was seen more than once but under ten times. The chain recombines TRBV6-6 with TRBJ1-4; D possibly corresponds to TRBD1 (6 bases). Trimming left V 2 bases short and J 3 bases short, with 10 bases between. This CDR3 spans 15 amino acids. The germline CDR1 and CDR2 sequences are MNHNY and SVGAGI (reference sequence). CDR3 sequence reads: CASSYKDRANEKLFF. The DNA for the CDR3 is TGTGCCAGCAGTTACAAGGACAGAGCTAATGAAAAACTGTTTTTT.

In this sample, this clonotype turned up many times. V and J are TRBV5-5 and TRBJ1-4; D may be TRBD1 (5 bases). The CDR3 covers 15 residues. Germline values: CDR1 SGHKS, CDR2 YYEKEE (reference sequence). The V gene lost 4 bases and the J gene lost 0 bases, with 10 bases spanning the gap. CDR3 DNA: TGTGCCAGCAGCCGACAGCTTTCAACTAATGAAAAACTGTTTTTT. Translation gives CASSRQLSTNEKLFF.

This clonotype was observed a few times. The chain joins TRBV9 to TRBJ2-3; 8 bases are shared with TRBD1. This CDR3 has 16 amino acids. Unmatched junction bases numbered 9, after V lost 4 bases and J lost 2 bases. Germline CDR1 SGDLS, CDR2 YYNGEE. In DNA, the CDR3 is TGTGCCAGCAGCATAGGACAGGGATCATCCACAGATACGCAGTATTTT. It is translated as CASSIGQGSSTDTQYF.

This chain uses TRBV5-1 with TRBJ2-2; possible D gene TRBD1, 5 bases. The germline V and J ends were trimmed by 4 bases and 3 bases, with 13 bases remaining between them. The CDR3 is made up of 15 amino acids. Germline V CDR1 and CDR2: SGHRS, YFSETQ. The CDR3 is CASSAGLADTGELFF. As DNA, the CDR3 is TGCGCCAGCAGCGCAGGGTTAGCAGACACCGGGGAGCTGTTTTTT.

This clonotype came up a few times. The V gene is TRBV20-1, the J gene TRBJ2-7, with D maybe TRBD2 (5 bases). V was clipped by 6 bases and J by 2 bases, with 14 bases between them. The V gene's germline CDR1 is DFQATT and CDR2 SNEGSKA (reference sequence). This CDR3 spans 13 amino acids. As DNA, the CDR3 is TGCAGTGCCCGCTCCGGGATTACCTACGAGCAGTACTTC. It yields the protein CSARSGITYEQYF.